This T cell receptor (beta chain) was recovered during a study of OX40 agonist ivuxolimab in advanced cancers. Germline lookup yields CDR1 LNHDA and CDR2 SQIVND (reference sequence). With 3 bases removed from V and 0 bases from J, the gap between germline ends came to 12 bases. The CDR3 is made up of 16 amino acids. The assay was immunoSEQ multiplex PCR, and TCRdb's table has in-frame clones only and misses some. The table has about 46,000 clones, approximately 84% seen once. This sequence originates from an adult with an advanced solid tumor such as melanoma, head and neck, liver or kidney cancer. Specimen: CD4+ or CD8+ T cells sorted from blood, collected in a trial of the OX40 agonist ivuxolimab. The chain is built from TRBV19 and TRBJ1-3; D gene unclear. In DNA form, the CDR3 reads TGTGCCAGTAGTATTTACGGCAGGTTCTCTGGAAACACCATATATTTT. Its protein product is CASSIYGRFSGNTIYF.